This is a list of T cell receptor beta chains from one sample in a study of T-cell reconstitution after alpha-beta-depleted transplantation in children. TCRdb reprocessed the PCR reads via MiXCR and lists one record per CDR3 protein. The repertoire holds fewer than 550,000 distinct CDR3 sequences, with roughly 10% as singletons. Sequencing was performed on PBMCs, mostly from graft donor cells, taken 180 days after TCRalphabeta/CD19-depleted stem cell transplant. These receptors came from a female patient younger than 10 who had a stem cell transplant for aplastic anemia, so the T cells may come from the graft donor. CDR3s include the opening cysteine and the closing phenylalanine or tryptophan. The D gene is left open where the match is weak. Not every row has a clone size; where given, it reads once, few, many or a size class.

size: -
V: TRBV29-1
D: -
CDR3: CSVELSYEQYF

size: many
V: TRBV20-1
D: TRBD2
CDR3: CSASTSGIYEQYF

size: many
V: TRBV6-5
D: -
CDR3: CASRWGPDTQYF

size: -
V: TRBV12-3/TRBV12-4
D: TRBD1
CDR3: CASKEQGNSEQFF

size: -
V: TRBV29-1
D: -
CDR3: CSVEKSPPDLSYTDTQYF

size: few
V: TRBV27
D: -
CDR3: CASSPPLSGSSYNEQFF

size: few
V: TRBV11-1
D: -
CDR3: CASSSPRTASSYNEQFF

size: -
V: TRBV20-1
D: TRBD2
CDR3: CSAINPLLGAGGPTGELFF

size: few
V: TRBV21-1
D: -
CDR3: CASSSIRCRSKDDTDTQYF

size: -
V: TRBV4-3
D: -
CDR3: CASSQEDSPTYNEQFF

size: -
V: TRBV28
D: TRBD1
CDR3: CASSLSSVQGVLTGELFF

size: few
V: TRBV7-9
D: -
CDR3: CASSLLARAYEQYF

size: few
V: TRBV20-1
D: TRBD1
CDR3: CSARPDRVFFNTEAFF

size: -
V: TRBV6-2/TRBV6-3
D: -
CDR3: CASSYSQLWGQLEQYF

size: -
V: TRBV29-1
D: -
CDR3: CSVADRYSNQPQHF

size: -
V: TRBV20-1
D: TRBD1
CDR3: CSATRDREFFRYGYTF

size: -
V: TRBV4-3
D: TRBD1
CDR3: CASSPWGQSEAFF

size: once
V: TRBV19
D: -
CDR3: CASSIRALNTEAFF

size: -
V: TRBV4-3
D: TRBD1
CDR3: CASSFGQGANSGNTIYF

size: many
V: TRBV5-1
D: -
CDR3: CASSLGLNNEQFF

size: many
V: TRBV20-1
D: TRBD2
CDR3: CSAWGASGRAETQYF

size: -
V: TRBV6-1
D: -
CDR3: CASSPGPLKYSQYF

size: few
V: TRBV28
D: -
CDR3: CASSVGANSYNEQFF

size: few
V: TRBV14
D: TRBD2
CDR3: CASSLRGLAPGNEQFF

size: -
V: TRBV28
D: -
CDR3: CASSLGGSLSYNEQFF

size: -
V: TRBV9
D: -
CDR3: CASSAQVRGAKNIQYF

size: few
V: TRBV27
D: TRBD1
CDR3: CASSPKTTGKAPLHF

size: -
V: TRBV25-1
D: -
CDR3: CASSEYSPMNTEAFF

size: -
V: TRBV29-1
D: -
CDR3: CSVMISYEQYF

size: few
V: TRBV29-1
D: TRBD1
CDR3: CSVLQGVEAFF

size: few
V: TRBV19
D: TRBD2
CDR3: CASSIDSLRAGASNIQYF

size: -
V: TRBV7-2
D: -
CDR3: CASSFRYRGTTYEQYF

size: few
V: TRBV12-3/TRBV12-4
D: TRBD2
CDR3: CASRSFSGNPDTQYF

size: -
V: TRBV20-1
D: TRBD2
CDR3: CSAREASGSPYEQYF

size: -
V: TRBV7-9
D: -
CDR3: CASSLVRDKNTEAFF

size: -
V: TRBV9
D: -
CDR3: CASSVGLTSYEQYF

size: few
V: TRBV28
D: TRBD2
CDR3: CASTRTSYEQYF

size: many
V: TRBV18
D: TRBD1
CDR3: CASSPKQGVTDTQYF

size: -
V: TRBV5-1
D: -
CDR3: CASSVPVKQPNTGELFF

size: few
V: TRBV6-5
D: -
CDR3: CASSYHLTADTQYF

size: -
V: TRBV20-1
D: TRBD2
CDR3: CSARGERGRTSYNEQFF